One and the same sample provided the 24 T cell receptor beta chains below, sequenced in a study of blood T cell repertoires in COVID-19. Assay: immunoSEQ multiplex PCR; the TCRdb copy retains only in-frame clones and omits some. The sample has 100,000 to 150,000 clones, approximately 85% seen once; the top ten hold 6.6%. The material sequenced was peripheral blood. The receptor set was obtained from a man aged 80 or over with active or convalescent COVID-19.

CDR3 sequence: CASVGGQGYNEQFF. In DNA, the CDR3 is TGTGCTAGTGTGGGCGGACAGGGTTACAATGAGCAGTTCTTC. V and J are TRBV12-5 and TRBJ2-1; 8 bases line up with TRBD1. V shed 7 bases and J 4 bases; nucleotides not matched to a gene: 6. The CDR3 has 14 amino acids. Germline V gene data show CDR1 as LGHNT and CDR2 as FRNRAP. Variable domain in full (rest from reference TRBV12-5 and TRBJ2-1): DARVTQTPRHKVTEMGQEVTMRCQPILGHNTVFWYRQTMMQGLELLAYFRNRAPLDDSGMPKDRFSAEMPDATLATLKIQPSEPRDSAVYFCASVGGQGYNEQFFGPGTRLTVL.

CDR3 amino acids: CASSPTTLGGNTIYF. The CDR3 DNA reads as TGTGCCAGCAGTCCCACTACCCTAGGTGGAAACACCATATATTTT. The chain recombines TRBV7-9 with TRBJ1-3; D remains ambiguous. This CDR3 is built from 15 residues. Germline CDR1 SEHNR, CDR2 FQNEAQ (reference sequence). Trimming stripped 6 bases from V and 3 bases from J, with 15 bases between.

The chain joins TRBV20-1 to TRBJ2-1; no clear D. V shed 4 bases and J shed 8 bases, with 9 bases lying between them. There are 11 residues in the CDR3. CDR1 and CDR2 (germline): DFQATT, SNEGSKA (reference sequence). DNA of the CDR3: TGCAGTGCTACCCGAGGATATGAGCAGTTCTTC. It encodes CSATRGYEQFF.

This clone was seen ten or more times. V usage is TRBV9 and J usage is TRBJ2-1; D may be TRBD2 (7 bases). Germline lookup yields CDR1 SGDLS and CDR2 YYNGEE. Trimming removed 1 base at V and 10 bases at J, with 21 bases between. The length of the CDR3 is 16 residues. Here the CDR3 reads CASSVTGPSEGGEQFF. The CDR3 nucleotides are TGTGCCAGCAGCGTAACAGGGCCTAGTGAGGGGGGGGAGCAGTTCTTC.

CDR3 in DNA: TGCAGCGTTGCCCGGGACAGGGGCTCGGGCTACACCTTC. Amino acid sequence: CSVARDRGSGYTF. The chain couples TRBV29-1 to TRBJ1-2, with 10 bases matching TRBD1. Germline V gene data show CDR1 as SQVTM and CDR2 as ANQGSEA. CDR3 size: 13 residues. With 4 bases clipped from V and 8 bases from J, the junction kept 7 bases outside the gene matches.

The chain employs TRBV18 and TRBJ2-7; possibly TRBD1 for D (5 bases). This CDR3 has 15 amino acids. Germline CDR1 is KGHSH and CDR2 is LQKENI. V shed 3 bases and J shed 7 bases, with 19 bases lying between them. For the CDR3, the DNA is TGTGCCAGCTCACCTCTTGGGGCAGGGTTGGGAGAGCAGTACTTC. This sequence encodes CASSPLGAGLGEQYF.

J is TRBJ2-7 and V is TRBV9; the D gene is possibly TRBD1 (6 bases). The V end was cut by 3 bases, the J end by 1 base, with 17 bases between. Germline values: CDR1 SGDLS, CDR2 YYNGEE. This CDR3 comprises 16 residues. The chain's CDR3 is CASSGGYSGQSYEQYF. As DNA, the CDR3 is TGTGCCAGCAGCGGGGGGTACTCGGGACAATCCTACGAGCAGTACTTC.

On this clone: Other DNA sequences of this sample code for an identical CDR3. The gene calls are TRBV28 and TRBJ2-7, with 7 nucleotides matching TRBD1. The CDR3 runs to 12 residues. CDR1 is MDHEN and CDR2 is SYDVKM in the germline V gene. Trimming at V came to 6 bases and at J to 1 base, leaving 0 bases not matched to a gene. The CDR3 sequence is CASRTGSYEQYF. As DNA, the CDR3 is TGTGCCAGCAGGACAGGGTCCTACGAGCAGTACTTC.

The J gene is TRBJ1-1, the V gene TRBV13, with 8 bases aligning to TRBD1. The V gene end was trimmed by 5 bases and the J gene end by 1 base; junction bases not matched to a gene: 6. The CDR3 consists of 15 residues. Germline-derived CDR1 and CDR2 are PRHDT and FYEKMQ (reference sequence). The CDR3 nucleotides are TGTGCCAGCAGCCTAGACAGGGGCGGGAACACTGAAGCTTTCTTT. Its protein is CASSLDRGGNTEAFF. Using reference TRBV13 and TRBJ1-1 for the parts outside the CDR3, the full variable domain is AAGVIQSPRHLIKEKRETATLKCYPIPRHDTVYWYQQGPGQDPQFLISFYEKMQSDKGSIPDRFSAQQFSDYHSELNMSSLELGDSALYFCASSLDRGGNTEAFFGQGTRLTVV.

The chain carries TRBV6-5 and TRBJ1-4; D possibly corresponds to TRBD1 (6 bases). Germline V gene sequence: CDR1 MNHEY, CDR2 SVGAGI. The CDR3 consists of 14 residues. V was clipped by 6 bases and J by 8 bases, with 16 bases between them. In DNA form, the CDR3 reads TGTGCCAGCAGAAACAGGGCAGGAGGCGAAAAACTGTTTTTT. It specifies CASRNRAGGEKLFF.

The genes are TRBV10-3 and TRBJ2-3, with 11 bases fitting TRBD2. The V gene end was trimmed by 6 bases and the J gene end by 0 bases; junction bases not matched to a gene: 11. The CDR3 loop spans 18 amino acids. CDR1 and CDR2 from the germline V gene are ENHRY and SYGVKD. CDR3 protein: CAIRTGTSGSTSTDTQYF. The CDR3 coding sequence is TGTGCCATCAGGACCGGGACTAGCGGTTCCACTAGCACAGATACGCAGTATTTT.

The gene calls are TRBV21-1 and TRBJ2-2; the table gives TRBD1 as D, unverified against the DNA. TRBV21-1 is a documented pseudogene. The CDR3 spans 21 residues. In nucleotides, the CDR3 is TGTGCCAGCAGCAAAGTAGAAGCCCGGGGCGGACAGGGGGCGAACACCGGGGAGCTGTTTTTT. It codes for CASSKVEARGGQGANTGELFF.

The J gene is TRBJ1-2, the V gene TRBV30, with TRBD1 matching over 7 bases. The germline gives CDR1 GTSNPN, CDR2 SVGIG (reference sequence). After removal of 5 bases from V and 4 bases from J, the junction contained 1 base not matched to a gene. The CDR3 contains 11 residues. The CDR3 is CAWQGGYGYTF. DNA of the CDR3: TGTGCCTGGCAGGGGGGCTATGGCTACACCTTC.

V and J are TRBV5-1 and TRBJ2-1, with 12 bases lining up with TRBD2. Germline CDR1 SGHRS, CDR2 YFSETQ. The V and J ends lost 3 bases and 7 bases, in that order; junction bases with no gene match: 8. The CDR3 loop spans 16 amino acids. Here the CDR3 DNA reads TGCGCCAGCAGCTCAGTGACTAGCGGGAGAGGGAATGAGCAGTTCTTC. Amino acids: CASSSVTSGRGNEQFF.

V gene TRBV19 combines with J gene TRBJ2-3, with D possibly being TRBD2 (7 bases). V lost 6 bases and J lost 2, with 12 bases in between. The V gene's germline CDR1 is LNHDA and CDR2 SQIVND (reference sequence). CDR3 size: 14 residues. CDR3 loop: CASRGGGTTDTQYF. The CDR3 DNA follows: TGTGCCAGTAGAGGGGGGGGGACCACAGATACGCAGTATTTT.

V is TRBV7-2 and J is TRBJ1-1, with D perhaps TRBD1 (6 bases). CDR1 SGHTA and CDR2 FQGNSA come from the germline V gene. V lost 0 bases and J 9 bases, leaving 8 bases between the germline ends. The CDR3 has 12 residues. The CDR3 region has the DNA TGTGCCAGCAGCTTAGCGACAGGACAAGCTTTCTTT. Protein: CASSLATGQAFF. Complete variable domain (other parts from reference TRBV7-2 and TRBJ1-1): GAGVSQSPSNKVTEKGKDVELRCDPISGHTALYWYRQSLGQGLEFLIYFQGNSAPDKSGLPSDRFSAERTGGSVSTLTIQRTQQEDSAVYLCASSLATGQAFFGQGTRLTVV.

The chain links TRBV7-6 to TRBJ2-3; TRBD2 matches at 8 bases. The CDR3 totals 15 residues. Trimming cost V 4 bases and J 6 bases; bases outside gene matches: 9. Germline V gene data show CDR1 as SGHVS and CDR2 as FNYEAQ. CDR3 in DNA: TGTGCCAGCAGCTCCACCGGGACTAGGCTGGATACGCAGTATTTT. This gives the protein CASSSTGTRLDTQYF.

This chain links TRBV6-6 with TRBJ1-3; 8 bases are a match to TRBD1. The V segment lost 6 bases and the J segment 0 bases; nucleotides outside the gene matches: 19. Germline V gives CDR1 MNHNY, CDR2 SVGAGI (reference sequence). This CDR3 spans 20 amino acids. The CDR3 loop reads CASSLGQGGHPSISGNTIYF. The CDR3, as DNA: TGTGCCAGCAGCCTCGGACAGGGTGGCCACCCTAGCATCTCTGGAAACACCATATATTTT.

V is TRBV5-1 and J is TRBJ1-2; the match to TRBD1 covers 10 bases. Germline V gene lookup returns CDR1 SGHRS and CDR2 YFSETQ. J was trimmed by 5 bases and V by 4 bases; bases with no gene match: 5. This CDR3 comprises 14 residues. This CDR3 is CASSTGQGDYGYTF. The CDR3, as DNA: TGCGCCAGCAGCACCGGACAGGGGGATTATGGCTACACCTTC.

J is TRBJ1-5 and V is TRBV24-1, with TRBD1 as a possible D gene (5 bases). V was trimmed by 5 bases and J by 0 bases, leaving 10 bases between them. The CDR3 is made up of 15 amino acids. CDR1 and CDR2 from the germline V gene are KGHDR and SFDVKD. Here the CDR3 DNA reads TGTGCCACCAGTGGGGTCAGGGATAGCAATCAGCCCCAGCATTTT. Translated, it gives CATSGVRDSNQPQHF.

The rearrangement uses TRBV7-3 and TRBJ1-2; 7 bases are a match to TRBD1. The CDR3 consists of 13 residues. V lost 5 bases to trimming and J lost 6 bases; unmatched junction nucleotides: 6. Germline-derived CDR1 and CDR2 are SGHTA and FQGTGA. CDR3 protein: CASSGTGEDGYTF. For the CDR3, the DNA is TGTGCCAGCAGCGGAACAGGGGAGGATGGCTACACCTTC.

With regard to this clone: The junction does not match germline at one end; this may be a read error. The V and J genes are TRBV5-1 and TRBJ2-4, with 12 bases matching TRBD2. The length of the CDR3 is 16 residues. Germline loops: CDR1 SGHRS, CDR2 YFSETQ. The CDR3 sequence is CASSLRLAGAQNIQYF. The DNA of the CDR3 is TGCGCCAGCAGCCTTAGACTAGCGGGAGCCCAAAACATTCAGTACTTC.

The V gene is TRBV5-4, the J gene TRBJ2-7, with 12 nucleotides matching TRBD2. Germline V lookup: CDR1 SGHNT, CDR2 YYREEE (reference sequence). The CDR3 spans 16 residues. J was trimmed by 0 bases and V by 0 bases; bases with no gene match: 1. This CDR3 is CASSLGGLAGSYEQYF. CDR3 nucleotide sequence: TGTGCCAGCAGCTTGGGGGGACTAGCGGGCTCCTACGAGCAGTACTTC.

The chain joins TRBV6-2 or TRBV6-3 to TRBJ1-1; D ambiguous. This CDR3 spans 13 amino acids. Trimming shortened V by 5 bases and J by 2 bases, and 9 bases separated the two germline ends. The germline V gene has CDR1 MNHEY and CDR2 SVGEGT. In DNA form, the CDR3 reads TGTGCCAGCAGTACCTCAGGAAACACTGAAGCTTTCTTT. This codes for CASSTSGNTEAFF.